The clone carrying this T cell receptor beta chain was detected once. This record comes from a study of OX40 agonist ivuxolimab in advanced cancers. Overall study: Cancers in dose escalation were hepatocellular, melanoma, renal cell and head and neck.

Peripheral blood came from all dose cohorts at three timepoints. Clones were read by immunoSEQ multiplex PCR, and TCRdb kept only the in-frame ones, dropping some. This repertoire shows roughly 75,000 clones, roughly 86% found once; its top ten account for approximately 0.8%. Trimming left V 2 bases short and J 4 bases short, with 11 bases between. The CDR3 length is 14 residues. The germline gives CDR1 SGHTA, CDR2 FQGTGA. The clonotype originates from an adult with an advanced solid tumor such as melanoma, head and neck, liver or kidney cancer. The sequenced sample was CD4+ or CD8+ T cells sorted from blood, obtained in a trial of the OX40 agonist ivuxolimab. This chain joins TRBV7-3 and TRBJ1-1, with D unclear. The CDR3 reads CASSLGLVGTEAFF. The CDR3 region has the DNA TGTGCCAGCAGCTTAGGCTTGGTGGGCACTGAAGCTTTCTTT.